This TCR beta chain was recorded in a study of cytomegalovirus exposure and HLA in healthy donors. Study-level results: In a later analysis, TCR association rates varied by HLA locus: DRB1 most, HLA-C fewest. Donors belonging to an Asian-associated ancestry cluster reportedly showed fewer N-insertions in productive TCRs than the roughly 670-donor mean, according to what a later analysis found. Most TCR sequences proved rare, with some public TCRs found in many donors. The study assumed roughly uniform donor sequencing depth for presence/absence analyses.

The ends lost 1 base at V and 5 bases at J; junction bases unmatched: 1. Germline V gene data show CDR1 as SEHNR and CDR2 as FQNEAQ (reference sequence). CDR3 length: 15 amino acids. Primers included in the PCR were 60 Vbeta and 13 Jbeta primers. Profiling relied on immunoSEQ multiplex PCR, and the TCRdb table lists in-frame clones only, not all of them. The data show under 200,000 clones, about 70% seen once. As regards this clone: Its antigen is not known.

Sequenced material: PBMCs. The chain combines TRBV7-9 with TRBJ2-1; 11 bases fit TRBD2. The receptor's source is a woman in her twenties or thirties in good health and CMV-seronegative. The chain's CDR3 is CASSLVLAGDNEQFF. The CDR3 DNA follows: TGTGCCAGCAGCTTAGTACTAGCGGGGGACAATGAGCAGTTCTTC.